The 18 T cell receptor beta chains presented below share a single source sample, sequenced in a study of PD-L1 blockade in urothelial cancer. The table came from immunoSEQ multiplex PCR; TCRdb's copy has only in-frame clones and leaves some out. The repertoire has about 24,000 clones, 87% of them found once; the top ten carry approximately 2.8%. The source material was PBMCs, sampled around atezolizumab (anti-PD-L1) treatment. These receptors all come from a man aged 45-65 years with urothelial cancer.

This sequence joins TRBV2 and TRBJ2-7, with 11 bases matching TRBD2. This CDR3 spans 16 amino acids. V was clipped by 0 bases and J by 6 bases; unmatched bases: 7. Germline V gene data show CDR1 as SNHLY and CDR2 as FYNNEI. The CDR3 region has the DNA TGTGCCAGCAGTGAAGCGAGGCTAGCGGGAGGTTTCGAGCAGTACTTC. Amino acid sequence: CASSEARLAGGFEQYF.

The CDR3 sequence is CASSFTGAPHYEQYF. In nucleotides, the CDR3 is TGTGCCAGCAGCTTCACAGGGGCGCCCCACTACGAGCAGTACTTC. The chain couples TRBV11-2 to TRBJ2-7, with 7 nucleotides matching TRBD1. The CDR3 runs 15 residues. The V gene's germline CDR1 is SGHAT and CDR2 FQNNGV. With V trimmed by 3 bases and J by 3 bases, 8 bases remained unmatched.

This chain links TRBV6-5 with TRBJ2-1; 9 bases line up with TRBD2. The CDR3 totals 16 residues. Looked up from germline, CDR1 is MNHEY and CDR2 is SVGAGI. V gave up 4 bases and J gave up 6 bases; unmatched junction bases: 10. Here the CDR3 reads CASSFPSSGGFNEQFF. The CDR3 DNA reads as TGTGCCAGCAGTTTCCCGAGTAGCGGGGGTTTCAATGAGCAGTTCTTC.

The rearrangement joins TRBV5-8 to TRBJ2-3; 9 bases fit TRBD1. The junction had 5 bases not matched to a gene; V was cut back by 6 bases and J by 0 bases. The CDR3 extends over 15 amino acids. Germline CDR1 is SGHTS and CDR2 is YDEGEE. The DNA for the CDR3 is TGTGCCAGCAACTCAGGACAGGGGAGCACAGATACGCAGTATTTT. Protein: CASNSGQGSTDTQYF.

This chain connects TRBV5-1 to TRBJ2-1; TRBD2 might be the D (5 bases). Trimming pared 4 bases from V and 0 bases from J, leaving 11 bases between. CDR1 is SGHRS and CDR2 is YFSETQ in the germline V gene. CDR3 length: 15 residues. Here the CDR3 reads CASSEGLSSYNEQFF. The CDR3 coding sequence is TGCGCCAGCAGCGAAGGACTTAGCTCCTACAATGAGCAGTTCTTC.

The table lists this clone with a count of one. V gene TRBV7-9 combines with J gene TRBJ2-1, with 12 bases aligning to TRBD2. Trimming at V came to 4 bases and at J to 4 bases, leaving 5 bases not matched to a gene. Germline CDR1 SEHNR, CDR2 FQNEAQ (reference sequence). There are 16 residues in the CDR3. The CDR3: CASSSNLAGGYNEQFF. CDR3 DNA: TGTGCCAGCAGCTCGAATCTAGCGGGGGGGTACAATGAGCAGTTCTTC.

V usage is TRBV16 and J usage is TRBJ2-5; TRBD1 agrees at 8 bases. The trim removed 0 bases at V and 5 bases at J, leaving 5 bases unmatched. This CDR3 has 15 amino acids. In germline, CDR1 is KGHSY, CDR2 FQNENV. The DNA of the CDR3 is TGTGCCAGCAGCCAATCGGCAGGGGGCGGGGAGACCCAGTACTTC. Translated, it gives CASSQSAGGGETQYF.

CDR3 sequence (DNA): TGTGCCACCAGCAGAGATACTAGTCGAAGCACAGATACGCAGTATTTT. Its protein is CATSRDTSRSTDTQYF. The chain combines TRBV15 with TRBJ2-3; tentatively, D is TRBD2 (5 bases). The V and J ends lost 0 bases and 0 bases respectively, with 10 bases between them. The germline V gene encodes CDR1 LNHNV and CDR2 YYDKDF (reference sequence). This CDR3 contains 16 residues.

The CDR3 here is CARPGTNGYTF. Written as DNA, the CDR3 is TGTGCCCGTCCCGGGACAAATGGCTACACCTTC. This chain links TRBV30 with TRBJ1-2, with TRBD1 as a possible D gene (6 bases). The V and J ends lost 8 bases and 6 bases respectively, with 13 bases between them. This CDR3 comprises 11 residues. Germline V gene data show CDR1 as GTSNPN and CDR2 as SVGIG (reference sequence).

This clone was recorded only once. The chain links TRBV6-4 to TRBJ2-3, with 10 nucleotides matching TRBD2. The CDR3 runs to 14 residues. With V trimmed by 5 bases and J by 2 bases, 1 base remained unmatched. The germline CDR1 and CDR2 sequences are MRHNA and SNTAGT. The DNA of the CDR3 is TGTGCCAGCAGTAGCGGGGGGGCCACAGATACGCAGTATTTT. Its protein product is CASSSGGATDTQYF.

J is TRBJ2-7 and V is TRBV6-5; perhaps TRBD2 as D (6 bases). Germline V gene sequence: CDR1 MNHEY, CDR2 SVGAGI. V lost 6 bases, J lost 1 base, and 16 bases lay in between. CDR3 length: 15 residues. The CDR3 protein is CASSRPSVGSYEQYF. CDR3 nucleotide sequence: TGTGCCAGCAGCCGTCCTAGCGTCGGTTCCTACGAGCAGTACTTC.

This chain links TRBV9 with TRBJ2-7; TRBD2 is a possible D gene (5 bases). The CDR3 loop spans 15 amino acids. The V and J ends lost 0 bases and 0 bases respectively, with 10 bases between them. The germline V gene encodes CDR1 SGDLS and CDR2 YYNGEE. CDR3 in amino acids: CASSVGLTNSYEQYF. The CDR3 DNA reads TGTGCCAGCAGCGTAGGACTAACTAACTCCTACGAGCAGTACTTC. The whole variable domain, filled in from reference TRBV9 and TRBJ2-7, reads DSGVTQTPKHLITATGQRVTLRCSPRSGDLSVYWYQQSLDQGLQFLIQYYNGEERAKGNILERFSAQQFPDLHSELNLSSLELGDSALYFCASSVGLTNSYEQYFGPGTRLTVT.

The chain is built from TRBV18 and TRBJ1-4; 8 positions agree with TRBD1. Germline CDR1 KGHSH, CDR2 LQKENI. The CDR3 runs 15 residues. After removal of 4 bases from V and 1 base from J, the junction contained 2 bases not matched to a gene. The CDR3 DNA sequence: TGTGCCAGCTCACTCGGACAGGGAACTAATGAAAAACTGTTTTTT. The encoded protein is CASSLGQGTNEKLFF.

V usage is TRBV5-1 and J usage is TRBJ2-7, with 9 bases identical to TRBD2. The CDR3 covers 16 residues. V lost 0 bases, J lost 3 bases, and 7 bases stayed unmatched. Germline CDR1 and CDR2: SGHRS and YFSETQ. The CDR3 spells CASSLGFAGGVYEQYF. CDR3 nucleotide sequence: TGCGCCAGCAGCTTGGGTTTCGCGGGGGGGGTCTACGAGCAGTACTTC.

The DNA of the CDR3 is TGTGCCAGCATCCTAGCGGGGGGGCCATATGAGCAGTTCTTC. The encoded protein is CASILAGGPYEQFF. The chain joins TRBV6-1 to TRBJ2-1, with TRBD2 matching over 12 bases. V dropped 7 bases and J dropped 8; count of bases not matched to a gene: 6. The germline V gene has CDR1 MNHNS and CDR2 SASEGT. The CDR3 spans 14 residues.

Only one count was recorded for this clone. The rearrangement uses TRBV12-5 and TRBJ2-5; 7 bases align to TRBD1. With V trimmed by 0 bases and J by 5 bases, 6 bases remained unmatched. CDR1 and CDR2 from the germline V gene are LGHNT and FRNRAP. The CDR3 is 15 amino acids. The chain's CDR3 is CASGLVRQGVETQYF. CDR3 bases: TGTGCTAGTGGTTTGGTCCGACAGGGAGTGGAGACCCAGTACTTC. The full variable domain, in which reference TRBV12-5 and TRBJ2-5 provide the parts outside the CDR3, is DARVTQTPRHKVTEMGQEVTMRCQPILGHNTVFWYRQTMMQGLELLAYFRNRAPLDDSGMPKDRFSAEMPDATLATLKIQPSEPRDSAVYFCASGLVRQGVETQYFGPGTRLLVL.

The chain has TRBV11-2 and TRBJ2-3, with 8 bases fitting TRBD2. The CDR3 loop spans 14 amino acids. The V gene's germline CDR1 is SGHAT and CDR2 FQNNGV. V dropped 0 bases and J dropped 9; count of bases not matched to a gene: 5. The CDR3, as DNA: TGTGCCAGCAGCTTAGATACTAGCGGCACAACGCAGTATTTT. It encodes CASSLDTSGTTQYF.

The chain carries TRBV11-2 and TRBJ2-7; D might be TRBD2 (5 bases). Per the germline V gene, CDR1 is SGHAT and CDR2 is FQNNGV. CDR3 length: 16 residues. V dropped 1 base and J dropped 4 bases, with 17 bases sitting between them. CDR3 nucleotides: TGTGCCAGCAGCTTAGTTGGGTTCGGGGTGTATTACGAGCAGTACTTC. Translation: CASSLVGFGVYYEQYF.